The entry that follows covers one T cell receptor beta chain sequence. As yet, its antigen is unknown. Quantitative barcoded 5'-RACE was used to prepare TCR beta libraries. TCRdb independently ran MiXCR on the 5' RACE reads; one entry per CDR3 protein. The sample contains 200,000 to 250,000 distinct CDR3 sequences, 15% to 20% of which appear only once. The data belong to a study of CD8 T cells in ankylosing spondylitis. Findings and limits, study-wide: Apparently characteristic of ankylosing spondylitis blood was a TCR beta motif (eight highly homologous variants).

The CDR3 loop spans 14 amino acids. V was pared by 3 bases and J by 0 bases, with 9 bases between. CDR1 and CDR2 (germline): MNHEY, SMNVEV (reference sequence). The TCR was taken from a male donor with ankylosing spondylitis. The sample was blood, either unsorted or a sorted T cell fraction (not recorded which). The genes are TRBV27 and TRBJ2-7; D remains ambiguous. CDR3 nucleotides: TGTGCCAGCAGTTTGCGCGGTAACTCCTACGAGCAGTACTTC. Amino acids: CASSLRGNSYEQYF.